These T cell receptor beta chains were read from a single sample in a study of shared clonotypes between healthy human individuals. Some clones are missing from TCRdb's copy, which holds only in-frame ones; the method was immunoSEQ multiplex PCR. This sample has roughly 2,500,000 clones, with roughly 93% found just once. Sequenced: naive CD4+ T cells from PBMCs. The receptors originated from a man between 18 and 35 years old in good health. Some clones in this sample may be carry-over from other donors' samples. Both conserved end residues are part of each CDR3. D genes are given only for firm matches. Not all rows give a size; the values are once, few, many and, for expanded clones, a class.

cdr3_nt cdr3_aa j_call d_call v_call clone_size
TGTGCCAGCCAAACAGAGTACGAGCAGTACTTC CASQTEYEQYF TRBJ2-7 NA TRBV2 NA
TGTGCCAGTAGACCGGGACATACCCTTCATGGCTACACCTTC CASRPGHTLHGYTF TRBJ1-2 NA TRBV19 NA
TGTGCCACCAGCAGAACCCGAGACAGGGGGCGTATGGAGACCCAGTACTTC CATSRTRDRGRMETQYF TRBJ2-5 TRBD1 TRBV15 NA
TGCGCCAGCAGCCGGGGGAAGGGAACGCTTGGTGGCGGGGAGCTGTTTTTT CASSRGKGTLGGGELFF TRBJ2-2 NA TRBV4-1 NA
TGTGCCAGCAGCCTGGGGACTGTTAACACCGGGGAGCTGTTTTTT CASSLGTVNTGELFF TRBJ2-2 NA TRBV4-2 NA
TGTGCCAGCTCACCGTCATTAAGAGATACGCAGTATTTT CASSPSLRDTQYF TRBJ2-3 NA TRBV18 NA
TGCGCCACCTATGGGGGCGGTGGACTCTACGAGCAGTACTTC CATYGGGGLYEQYF TRBJ2-7 NA TRBV10-2 NA
TGTGCCAGCAGCCTCACCCGGAGTCCGAACTACGAGCAGTACTTC CASSLTRSPNYEQYF TRBJ2-7 NA TRBV7-2 once
TGTGCCAGCTCACCCTCCGGGGAAAAACTGTTTTTT CASSPSGEKLFF TRBJ1-4 NA TRBV18 NA
TGTGCCTGGGTTGGGGGGCGCGGGGAGACCCAGTACTTC CAWVGGRGETQYF TRBJ2-5 NA TRBV30 NA
TGTGCCAGCAGTTTACCAAACGGACAGGGAGGCTACGGCTACACCTTC CASSLPNGQGGYGYTF TRBJ1-2 TRBD1 TRBV28 NA
TGCGCCAGCAGCCCTGGTGGGCGGAGCTACAATGAGCAGTTCTTC CASSPGGRSYNEQFF TRBJ2-1 NA TRBV5-1 once
TGTGCCAGCAGCTTAAGATCGGGCAGGGGGTCTGAAAAACTGTTTTTT CASSLRSGRGSEKLFF TRBJ1-4 TRBD1 TRBV7-9 once
TGTGCCAGCAGCTTAAGTGGGATAGGGTTGGGCGGCTACACCTTC CASSLSGIGLGGYTF TRBJ1-2 NA TRBV7-2 once
TGTGCCAGCAGTTTAACCCCGAACTCTGGAAACACCATATATTTT CASSLTPNSGNTIYF TRBJ1-3 NA TRBV28 NA
TGTGCCAGCAGTGAAGGGCAGTCCCTCGAGCAGTACTTC CASSEGQSLEQYF TRBJ2-7 NA TRBV2 NA
TGTGCCACCTCCTCCCAGGGGGCCCGAACCTACAATGAGCAGTTCTTC CATSSQGARTYNEQFF TRBJ2-1 TRBD1 TRBV19 NA
TGCGCCAGCAGCCCGGGACAGGGAAGTGCGGGCGACGAGCAGTACTTC CASSPGQGSAGDEQYF TRBJ2-7 TRBD1 TRBV5-1 NA
TGTGCCAGCAGCTTTGGGAGGGGCGAGCAGTACTTC CASSFGRGEQYF TRBJ2-7 TRBD2 TRBV11-3 NA
TGCGCCAGCTCGAAGGCTGCGGAGTTGGCGACTAATGAAAAACTGTTTTTT CASSKAAELATNEKLFF TRBJ1-4 NA TRBV4-1 NA
TGTGCCAGCACCCAGGGAGGGGCAGAAGTATACGAGCAGTACTTC CASTQGGAEVYEQYF TRBJ2-7 TRBD2 TRBV7-2 NA
TGTGCCAGCAGCAAGGCGCCTCTCGATGCAGATACGCAGTATTTT CASSKAPLDADTQYF TRBJ2-3 NA TRBV11-1 NA
TGTGCCAGTTCGAAGCCGGGTCGATCGAACTACGAGCAGTACTTC CASSKPGRSNYEQYF TRBJ2-7 NA TRBV19 NA
TGTGCCAGCAGCTTAGAGGGGGCGGGGTACTCCTACAATGAGCAGTTCTTC CASSLEGAGYSYNEQFF TRBJ2-1 NA TRBV11-2 NA
TGCAGCGTCGGCCCTGGGAGGGTCACTGAAGCTTTCTTT CSVGPGRVTEAFF TRBJ1-1 NA TRBV29-1 few
TGCGCCAGCAGCCCTTGGAACAGGGAAAACGACGGCGAGCAGTACTTC CASSPWNRENDGEQYF TRBJ2-7 NA TRBV5-1 NA
TGTGCCAGCAGCCGGCCCCCCATTGTTCAGTTCTTC CASSRPPIVQFF TRBJ2-1 NA TRBV21-1 NA
TGTGCCAGCAGCCATTACTGGGCGGGACAGCAAGAGACCCAGTACTTC CASSHYWAGQQETQYF TRBJ2-5 NA TRBV7-2 NA
TGTGCCAGCACCACGGACTGGAATTCACCCCTCCACTTT CASTTDWNSPLHF TRBJ1-6 NA TRBV2 NA
TGTGCCAGCAGCCCAGGGGGAGTAGCGGGAAGGACCGGGGAGCTGTTTTTT CASSPGGVAGRTGELFF TRBJ2-2 NA TRBV5-4 NA
TGTGCCAGCTCACCACCGGGGGATCGGGATCAGCCCCAGCATTTT CASSPPGDRDQPQHF TRBJ1-5 NA TRBV18 once
TGTGCCAGCAGCCTTTTAGCGGCTAGCACAGATACGCAGTATTTT CASSLLAASTDTQYF TRBJ2-3 NA TRBV7-6 NA
TGTGCCAGCTCTCCGGGACAGGGGGCGTACGAGCAGTACTTC CASSPGQGAYEQYF TRBJ2-7 TRBD1 TRBV7-2 NA
TGTGCCAGCAGCTTAAACAGGGGTGGGGAAAAACTGTTTTTT CASSLNRGGEKLFF TRBJ1-4 TRBD1 TRBV7-2 NA
TGTGCCAGCAGTTCAGGGGCTCAGGACTATGGCTACACCTTC CASSSGAQDYGYTF TRBJ1-2 NA TRBV28 few
TGTGCCAGCAGTACCAGGACTAGCGGGAGGAAGAATGAGCAGTTCTTC CASSTRTSGRKNEQFF TRBJ2-1 TRBD2 TRBV27 NA
TGTGCCAGCAGCTTAGTCGGTCCTGCTGGTGTGGAGACCCAGTACTTC CASSLVGPAGVETQYF TRBJ2-5 NA TRBV7-2 NA
TGTGCAAGTCGCTTAACTAGCGGGAGAATGGTTGAGCAGTTCTTC CASRLTSGRMVEQFF TRBJ2-1 NA TRBV12-2 NA
TGCGCCAGCAGCTTTTTTTCGGAAATCACAGATACGCAGTATTTT CASSFFSEITDTQYF TRBJ2-3 NA TRBV5-1 NA
TGTGCCAGCAGTCTTACCAGAAACTACGAGCAGTACTTC CASSLTRNYEQYF TRBJ2-7 NA TRBV27 NA
TGTGCCAGCAGCTTCGGGTACGTTTACAATGAGCAGTTCTTC CASSFGYVYNEQFF TRBJ2-1 NA TRBV7-2 NA
TGCGCCAGCAGCTTTTTTGGACAGGGAGAAGAGACCCAGTACTTC CASSFFGQGEETQYF TRBJ2-5 TRBD1 TRBV5-1 NA
TGTGCCAGCAGCTTCGGACTAGCGGGAGACACCGGGGAGCTGTTTTTT CASSFGLAGDTGELFF TRBJ2-2 TRBD2 TRBV5-4 NA
TGTGCCAGCAGCTTGTTCTCCACAGGCTCAAACATTCAGTACTTC CASSLFSTGSNIQYF TRBJ2-4 NA TRBV5-4 once
TGCAGTGCCCCGCTAGGGTACGAGCAGTACTTC CSAPLGYEQYF TRBJ2-7 NA TRBV20-1 NA
TGTGCCAGCAGCTTAGATCAAGACAGGGCACATAACACTGAAGCTTTCTTT CASSLDQDRAHNTEAFF TRBJ1-1 TRBD1 TRBV11-3 NA
TGCAGCGTTGAAGATAGGGCCGAAGAGACCCAGTACTTC CSVEDRAEETQYF TRBJ2-5 NA TRBV29-1 NA
TGCAGCGGGTACGGGACAGGGAGAGCTAACTATGGCTACACCTTC CSGYGTGRANYGYTF TRBJ1-2 TRBD1 TRBV29-1 NA